The 21 T cell receptor beta chains below were found in one sample sequenced in a study of cytomegalovirus exposure and HLA in healthy donors. In the PCR, 60 Vbeta and 13 Jbeta primers were used. The repertoire was sequenced with immunoSEQ multiplex PCR; TCRdb's copy has only in-frame clones and lacks some. The specimen's table records about 83,000 clones. The sequencing input was PBMCs. Every receptor here comes from a young man in good health and CMV-seropositive.

The CDR3 region has the DNA TGTGCCAGCATTAGCGGGAGGGCCAGGAAGCTGGCAGATACGCAGTATTTT. Translation gives CASISGRARKLADTQYF. The chain employs TRBV28 and TRBJ2-3; 11 nucleotides line up with TRBD2. Per the germline V gene, CDR1 is MDHEN and CDR2 is SYDVKM. The CDR3 is made up of 17 amino acids. V shed 7 bases and J 4 bases; nucleotides not matched to a gene: 13. The whole variable domain, remainder taken from reference TRBV28 and TRBJ2-3, is DVKVTQSSRYLVKRTGEKVFLECVQDMDHENMFWYRQDPGLGLRLIYFSYDVKMKEKGDIPEGYSVSREKKERFSLILESASTNQTSMYLCASISGRARKLADTQYFGPGTRLTVL.

V gene TRBV7-3 combines with J gene TRBJ2-5, with 9 bases that match TRBD2. CDR1 and CDR2 (germline): SGHTA, FQGTGA. V shed 1 base, J shed 2 bases, and the junction held 8 bases outside the gene matches. This CDR3 region has 17 residues. The CDR3 DNA follows: TGTGCCAGCAGCTTAAGGGGAGCGGGGGGCCCTCAAGAGACCCAGTACTTC. Amino acid sequence: CASSLRGAGGPQETQYF.

The J gene is TRBJ1-1, the V gene TRBV5-1; 7 bases align to TRBD1. The length of the CDR3 is 16 residues. The trim removed 0 bases at V and 0 bases at J, leaving 5 bases unmatched. Looked up from germline, CDR1 is SGHRS and CDR2 is YFSETQ. The CDR3: CASSLGGQSMNTEAFF. CDR3 DNA sequence: TGCGCCAGCAGCTTGGGGGGACAGAGTATGAACACTGAAGCTTTCTTT.

Concerning this clone itself: At one of its ends the junction is not consistent with the germline gene, which may arise from a read error. Here the CDR3 reads CARRTSGRSSDNEQFF. CDR3 sequence (DNA): TGTGCCAGACGGACTAGCGGGAGGAGCTCCGACAATGAGCAGTTCTTC. The rearrangement links TRBV28 to TRBJ2-1, with 14 bases that match TRBD2. Germline V gives CDR1 MDHEN, CDR2 SYDVKM. The CDR3 is 16 residues long.

J is TRBJ2-3 and V is TRBV11-2; D is unresolved. This CDR3 has 13 amino acids. The germline V and J ends were trimmed by 2 bases and 8 bases, with 11 bases remaining between them. The germline V gene encodes CDR1 SGHAT and CDR2 FQNNGV. This CDR3 reads CASSLSPASTQYF. The CDR3 DNA is TGTGCCAGCAGCTTAAGTCCCGCGAGTACGCAGTATTTT.

The chain uses TRBV6-1 and TRBJ2-3; 10 bases match TRBD2. CDR3 length equals 15 residues. In germline, CDR1 is MNHNS, CDR2 SASEGT. Trimming took 7 bases from V and 1 from J; bases not matched to a gene: 5. DNA of the CDR3: TGTGCCAGCATAAGCGGGGGGGTCGGCACAGATACGCAGTATTTT. Protein sequence: CASISGGVGTDTQYF.

The V call is TRBV13, the J call TRBJ2-5; 8 bases map to TRBD1. Germline V gene data show CDR1 as PRHDT and CDR2 as FYEKMQ (reference sequence). The CDR3 has 15 amino acids. Trimming took 5 bases from V and 5 from J; bases not matched to a gene: 10. The CDR3 nucleotides are TGTGCCAGCAGCGATGGACAGGGAGCTTCGGAGACCCAGTACTTC. This sequence encodes CASSDGQGASETQYF.

J is TRBJ1-2 and V is TRBV13; a possible D gene is TRBD1 (5 bases). The V gene's germline CDR1 is PRHDT and CDR2 FYEKMQ (reference sequence). The CDR3 spans 14 residues. Trimming removed 5 bases at V and 4 bases at J, with 14 bases between. The CDR3 region is CASSHRGGTYGYTF. CDR3 DNA sequence: TGTGCCAGCAGCCACCGGGGGGGTACCTATGGCTACACCTTC.

In the case of this clone: A read error may account for a junction end that differs from germline. The genes are TRBV7-9 and TRBJ1-1; possibly TRBD1 for D (6 bases). The germline V gene has CDR1 SEHNR and CDR2 FQNEAQ (reference sequence). This CDR3 is 14 amino acids long. CDR3: CASSLGGGNTEAFF. The CDR3, as DNA: TGTGCCAGCAGTTTAGGGGGGGGGAACACTGAAGCTTTCTTT.

The chain is built from TRBV9 and TRBJ2-3, with D tentatively TRBD2 (7 bases). With 3 bases removed from V and 5 bases from J, the gap between germline ends came to 16 bases. Germline V gene sequence: CDR1 SGDLS, CDR2 YYNGEE. The CDR3 sequence is 15 residues long. The CDR3 loop reads CASSAGGGAEDTQYF. The CDR3 DNA is TGTGCCAGCAGCGCTGGAGGGGGGGCCGAAGATACGCAGTATTTT.

The chain employs TRBV6-1 and TRBJ2-2; TRBD2 aligns across 10 bases. The trim removed 6 bases at V and 6 bases at J, leaving 7 bases unmatched. CDR1 MNHNS and CDR2 SASEGT come from the germline V gene. The CDR3 has 15 residues. CDR3 DNA: TGTGCCAGCAGCCCGGGACTAGCGAGAGCCGGGGAGCTGTTTTTT. Translation: CASSPGLARAGELFF.

The V and J genes are TRBV18 and TRBJ1-2; 7 bases map to TRBD1. Germline values: CDR1 KGHSH, CDR2 LQKENI. V shed 0 bases and J 1 base; nucleotides not matched to a gene: 8. The CDR3 extends over 17 amino acids. CDR3 sequence: CASSPPLGTDYNYGYTF. The DNA of the CDR3 is TGTGCCAGCTCACCACCGCTAGGGACAGATTATAACTATGGCTACACCTTC. Together with reference TRBV18 and TRBJ1-2, the CDR3 gives the full variable domain: NAGVMQNPRHLVRRRGQEARLRCSPMKGHSHVYWYRQLPEEGLKFMVYLQKENIIDESGMPKERFSAEFPKEGPSILRIQQVVRGDSAAYFCASSPPLGTDYNYGYTFGSGTRLTVV.

The chain is built from TRBV7-2 and TRBJ1-4; D is unclear. The CDR3 consists of 15 residues. CDR1 and CDR2 (germline): SGHTA, FQGNSA. V was clipped by 5 bases and J by 7 bases, with 17 bases between them. DNA for the CDR3: TGTGCCAGCAGCCAGACGGGGTTAGATCGTGAAAAACTGTTTTTT. It encodes CASSQTGLDREKLFF.

The CDR3 loop reads CASSFPGMAGNTIYF. The CDR3 DNA reads TGTGCCAGCAGTTTTCCAGGGATGGCTGGAAACACCATATATTTT. V is TRBV28 and J is TRBJ1-3, with a weak D call TRBD1 (5 bases). The CDR3 sequence is 15 residues long. Germline lookup yields CDR1 MDHEN and CDR2 SYDVKM. Trimming stripped 3 bases from V and 2 bases from J, with 11 bases between. Looking up the rest from reference TRBV28 and TRBJ1-3 gives the full variable domain: DVKVTQSSRYLVKRTGEKVFLECVQDMDHENMFWYRQDPGLGLRLIYFSYDVKMKEKGDIPEGYSVSREKKERFSLILESASTNQTSMYLCASSFPGMAGNTIYFGEGSWLTVV.

V is TRBV18 and J is TRBJ2-2; maybe TRBD2 (5 bases). CDR3 length equals 16 residues. Trimming shortened V by 2 bases and J by 5 bases, and 15 bases separated the two germline ends. The germline V gene encodes CDR1 KGHSH and CDR2 LQKENI. CDR3: CASSPSLEGVTGELFF. The CDR3 nucleotides are TGTGCCAGCTCACCATCTTTAGAGGGAGTGACCGGGGAGCTGTTTTTT.

The chain is built from TRBV5-1 and TRBJ2-3, with a tentative D call TRBD1 (7 bases). The CDR3 sequence is 16 residues long. Germline loops: CDR1 SGHRS, CDR2 YFSETQ. V lost 4 bases, J lost 4 bases, and 19 bases lay in between. The CDR3 region has the DNA TGCGCCAGCAGCGGAGGGACAGCTCTGACCTCAGATACGCAGTATTTT. Translation gives CASSGGTALTSDTQYF.

The rearrangement uses TRBV10-3 and TRBJ1-4; D not certain. V was cut by 4 bases and J by 7 bases, with 19 bases left in between. This CDR3 region has 16 residues. Germline-derived CDR1 and CDR2 are ENHRY and SYGVKD. CDR3 sequence: CAISGSLGEEGEKLFF. The DNA of the CDR3 is TGTGCCATCAGTGGGAGTCTCGGGGAAGAGGGTGAAAAACTGTTTTTT.

The chain has TRBV18 and TRBJ1-4; D ambiguous. V lost 1 base, J lost 2 bases, and 20 bases lay in between. Germline V lookup: CDR1 KGHSH, CDR2 LQKENI. This CDR3 comprises 19 residues. CDR3 residues: CASSPRVSGIMGTNEKLFF. Written as DNA, the CDR3 is TGTGCCAGCTCACCACGCGTCTCGGGGATAATGGGGACTAATGAAAAACTGTTTTTT.

The genes are TRBV12-5 and TRBJ2-3; TRBD2 is a possible D gene (6 bases). Germline CDR1 is LGHNT and CDR2 is FRNRAP. This CDR3 spans 12 amino acids. V gave up 7 bases and J gave up 8 bases, with 13 bases separating them. CDR3 bases: TGTGCTAGTGCATCTCTCGGGGGTACGCAGTATTTT. This codes for CASASLGGTQYF.

The J gene is TRBJ2-7, the V gene TRBV15; 8 bases map to TRBD2. The ends lost 8 bases at V and 4 bases at J; junction bases unmatched: 10. CDR3 length equals 14 residues. Germline-derived CDR1 and CDR2 are LNHNV and YYDKDF (reference sequence). The CDR3 coding sequence is TGTGCCACCCGAACTACTAGCGGAGCTTACGAGCAGTACTTC. It codes for CATRTTSGAYEQYF.

The chain couples TRBV6-5 to TRBJ1-2; 8 nucleotides agree with TRBD1. Per the germline V gene, CDR1 is MNHEY and CDR2 is SVGAGI. The CDR3 runs 14 residues. V lost 6 bases, J lost 4 bases, and 7 bases stayed unmatched. CDR3 bases: TGTGCCAGCAGCCCCCTAGGACAGGGCTATGGCTACACCTTC. This gives the protein CASSPLGQGYGYTF.